The rows below give T cell receptor beta chains drawn from one sample of a study of coeliac disease. TCRdb's copy holds only in-frame clones and misses some; the assay was immunoSEQ multiplex PCR. The sample carries more than 4,500 clones, less than 70% recorded once. The material sequenced was lymphocytes from the gut lamina propria. The receptors were gathered from a woman in her thirties or forties. Each CDR3 is given with its conserved first and last residue. Each record gives: D gene, J gene, clone size, V gene, CDR3 protein, CDR3 DNA. A D gene is named only where the DNA matches it firmly. Only part of the rows carry a size: once, few, many, or a class if the clone is expanded.

. TRBJ2-5 few TRBV11-2 CASSLAAGTGETQYF TGTGCCAGCAGCTTAGCCGCCGGAACAGGAGAGACCCAGTACTTC
. TRBJ1-5 . TRBV7-6 CASSANQGGQPQHF TGTGCCAGCAGCGCAAATCAGGGTGGCCAGCCCCAGCATTTT
. TRBJ1-3 . TRBV28 CASSSGRASSGNTIYF TGTGCCAGCAGCTCGGGCAGGGCCTCCTCTGGAAACACCATATATTTT
TRBD1 TRBJ2-7 few TRBV6-5 CASSLGQGAPSPHF TGTGCCAGCAGCCTGGGACAGGGGGCCCCATCACCTCACTTC
. TRBJ1-3 . TRBV6-5 CASSYMSSGNTIYF TGTGCCAGCAGTTACATGAGCTCTGGAAACACCATATATTTT
. TRBJ1-5 few TRBV7-8 CASSFPGSNQPQHF TGTGCCAGCAGCTTCCCGGGGAGCAATCAGCCCCAGCATTTT
TRBD2 TRBJ2-1 . TRBV10-1 CASSAGLAGPNEQFF TGCGCCAGCAGTGCTGGACTAGCGGGACCGAATGAGCAGTTCTTC
TRBD1 TRBJ2-5 . TRBV19 CASSAPGRGWGETQYF TGTGCCAGTAGCGCCCCTGGCAGGGGGTGGGGAGAGACCCAGTACTTC
. TRBJ1-2 . TRBV5-1 CASRTGDLLDGYTF TGCGCCAGCAGAACGGGGGACCTGCTGGATGGCTACACCTTC
. TRBJ2-5 . TRBV5-1 CASSGQGSETQYF TGCGCCAGCAGCGGTCAGGGGTCGGAGACCCAGTACTTC
TRBD2 TRBJ2-7 few TRBV28 CASRRQSSGTYEQYF TGTGCCAGCAGAAGACAGTCTAGCGGCACCTACGAGCAGTACTTC
TRBD2 TRBJ2-3 . TRBV6-1 CASSEASGGQDTQYF TGTGCCAGCAGTGAAGCGTCGGGAGGGCAAGATACGCAGTATTTT
. TRBJ1-1 medium-sized TRBV28 CASSLGGYEAFF TGTGCCAGCAGTCTAGGCGGCTATGAAGCTTTCTTT
. TRBJ1-4 . TRBV6-5 CASITGRENEKLFF TGTGCCAGCATCACGGGGAGGGAGAATGAAAAACTGTTTTTT
TRBD2 TRBJ2-1 . TRBV5-6 CASSRITAGLGDNEQFF TGTGCCAGCAGCCGAATTACTGCGGGACTAGGGGACAATGAGCAGTTCTTC
. TRBJ2-1 . TRBV14 CASSQVGVAPFNEQFF TGTGCCAGCAGCCAAGTCGGAGTAGCGCCCTTCAATGAGCAGTTCTTC
TRBD2 TRBJ2-3 once TRBV11-1 CASSSLAGGITDTQYF TGTGCCAGCAGCTCTTTAGCGGGAGGTATTACAGATACGCAGTATTTT
. TRBJ1-5 . TRBV19 CASSEQDFGNQPQHF TGTGCCAGTAGTGAACAGGATTTCGGCAATCAGCCCCAGCATTTT
TRBD1 TRBJ2-7 few TRBV7-9 CASSLQTGGASYEQYF TGTGCCAGCAGCTTACAGACAGGGGGCGCATCCTACGAGCAGTACTTC
TRBD2 TRBJ2-1 . TRBV30 CAWRPGLAGVNEQFF TGTGCCTGGAGGCCGGGACTAGCGGGAGTGAATGAGCAGTTCTTC
. TRBJ1-4 . TRBV5-4 CASSLQGREKLFF TGTGCCAGCAGCTTACAGGGTAGGGAAAAACTGTTTTTT
. TRBJ2-2 . TRBV11-1 CASSLAYSGKTGELFF TGTGCCAGCAGCTTAGCATATAGCGGTAAAACCGGGGAGCTGTTTTTT
. TRBJ1-1 . TRBV10-3 CAIMEGRDTEAFF TGTGCCATCATGGAAGGGAGGGACACTGAAGCTTTCTTT
TRBD2 TRBJ2-3 . TRBV29-1 CSVELAGADTQYF TGCAGCGTTGAGTTAGCGGGAGCAGATACGCAGTATTTT
. TRBJ1-1 few TRBV6-6 CASSYPLGVENTEAFF TGTGCCAGCAGTTATCCGCTCGGGGTTGAAAACACTGAAGCTTTCTTT
TRBD2 TRBJ2-4 . TRBV2 CASSVLAGGFGYLQYF TGTGCCAGCAGTGTTCTAGCGGGAGGATTCGGCTACCTTCAGTACTTC